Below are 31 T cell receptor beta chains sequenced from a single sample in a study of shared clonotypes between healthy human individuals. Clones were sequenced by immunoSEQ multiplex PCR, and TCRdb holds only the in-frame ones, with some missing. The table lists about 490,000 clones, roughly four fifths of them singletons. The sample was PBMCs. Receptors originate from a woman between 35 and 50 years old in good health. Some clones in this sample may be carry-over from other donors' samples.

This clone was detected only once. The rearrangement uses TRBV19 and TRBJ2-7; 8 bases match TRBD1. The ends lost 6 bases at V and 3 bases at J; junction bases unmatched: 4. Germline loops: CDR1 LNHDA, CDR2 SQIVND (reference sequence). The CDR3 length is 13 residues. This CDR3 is CASRDRVGYEQYF. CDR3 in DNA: TGTGCCAGTAGGGACAGGGTGGGCTACGAGCAGTACTTC.

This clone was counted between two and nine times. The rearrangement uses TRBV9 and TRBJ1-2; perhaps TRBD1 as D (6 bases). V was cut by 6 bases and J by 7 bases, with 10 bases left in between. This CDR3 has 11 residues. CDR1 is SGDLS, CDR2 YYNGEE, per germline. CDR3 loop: CASNGGAGYTF. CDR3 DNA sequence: TGTGCCAGCAACGGGGGCGCTGGCTACACCTTC.

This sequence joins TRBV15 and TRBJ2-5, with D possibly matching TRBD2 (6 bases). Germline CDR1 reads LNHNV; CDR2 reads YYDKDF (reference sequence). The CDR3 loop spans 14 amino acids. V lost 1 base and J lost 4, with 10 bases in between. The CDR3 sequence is CATSRVRGGETQYF. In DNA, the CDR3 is TGTGCCACCAGCAGAGTAAGGGGAGGAGAGACCCAGTACTTC.

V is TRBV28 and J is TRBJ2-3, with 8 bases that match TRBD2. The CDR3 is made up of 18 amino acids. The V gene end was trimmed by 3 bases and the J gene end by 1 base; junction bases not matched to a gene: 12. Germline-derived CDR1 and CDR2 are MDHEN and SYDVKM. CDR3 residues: CASSLGLSSGRGTDTQYF. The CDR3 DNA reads TGTGCCAGCAGTTTGGGCCTCTCGAGCGGGAGAGGCACAGATACGCAGTATTTT. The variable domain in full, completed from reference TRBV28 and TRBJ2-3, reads DVKVTQSSRYLVKRTGEKVFLECVQDMDHENMFWYRQDPGLGLRLIYFSYDVKMKEKGDIPEGYSVSREKKERFSLILESASTNQTSMYLCASSLGLSSGRGTDTQYFGPGTRLTVL.

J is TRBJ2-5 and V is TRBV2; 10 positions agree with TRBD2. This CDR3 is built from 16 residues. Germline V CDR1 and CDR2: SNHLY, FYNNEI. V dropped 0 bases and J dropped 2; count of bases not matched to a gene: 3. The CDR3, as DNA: TGTGCCAGCAGTGAAGCCGCTAGCGGGGGTCAAGAGACCCAGTACTTC. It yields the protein CASSEAASGGQETQYF.

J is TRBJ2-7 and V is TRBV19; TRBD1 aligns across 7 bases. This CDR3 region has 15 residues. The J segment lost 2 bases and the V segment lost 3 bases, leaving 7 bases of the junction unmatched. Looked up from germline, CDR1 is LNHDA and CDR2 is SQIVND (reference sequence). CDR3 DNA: TGTGCCAGTAGTATGGGACAGTCTTTACCCTACGAGCAGTACTTC. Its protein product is CASSMGQSLPYEQYF.

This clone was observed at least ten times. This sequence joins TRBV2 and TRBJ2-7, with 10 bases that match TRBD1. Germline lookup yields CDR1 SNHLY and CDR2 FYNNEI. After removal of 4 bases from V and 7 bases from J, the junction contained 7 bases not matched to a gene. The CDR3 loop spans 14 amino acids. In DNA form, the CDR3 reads TGTGCCAGCAGTGTCCGGGACAGGGGTAGTGAGCAGTACTTC. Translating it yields CASSVRDRGSEQYF. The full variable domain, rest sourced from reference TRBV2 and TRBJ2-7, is EPEVTQTPSHQVTQMGQEVILRCVPISNHLYFYWYRQILGQKVEFLVSFYNNEISEKSEIFDDQFSVERPDGSNFTLKIRSTKLEDSAMYFCASSVRDRGSEQYFGPGTRLTVT.

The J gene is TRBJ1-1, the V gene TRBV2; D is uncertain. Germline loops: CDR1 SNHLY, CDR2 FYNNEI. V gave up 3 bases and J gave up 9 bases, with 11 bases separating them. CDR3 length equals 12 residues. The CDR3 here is CASSDRLQQAFF. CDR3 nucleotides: TGTGCCAGCAGTGATAGGTTACAGCAAGCTTTCTTT.

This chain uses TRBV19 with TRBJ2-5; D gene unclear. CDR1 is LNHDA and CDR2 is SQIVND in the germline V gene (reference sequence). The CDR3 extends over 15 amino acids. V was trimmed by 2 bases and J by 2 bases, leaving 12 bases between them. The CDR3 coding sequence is TGTGCCAGTAGTATAACAGCACTCCCTCAAGAGACCCAGTACTTC. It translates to CASSITALPQETQYF.

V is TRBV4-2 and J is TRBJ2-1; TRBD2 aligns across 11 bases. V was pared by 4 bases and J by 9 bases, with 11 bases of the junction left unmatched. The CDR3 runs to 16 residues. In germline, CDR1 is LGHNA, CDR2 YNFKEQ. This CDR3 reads CASSRSHGLAGGEQFF. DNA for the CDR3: TGTGCCAGCAGCCGATCCCATGGACTAGCGGGCGGTGAGCAGTTCTTC.

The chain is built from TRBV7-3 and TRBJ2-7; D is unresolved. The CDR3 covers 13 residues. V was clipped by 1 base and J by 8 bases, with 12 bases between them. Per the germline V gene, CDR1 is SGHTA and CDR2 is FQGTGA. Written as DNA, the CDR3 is TGTGCCAGCAGCTTAAAAGGATCCGATCAGCAGTACTTC. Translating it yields CASSLKGSDQQYF. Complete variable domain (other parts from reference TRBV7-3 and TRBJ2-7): GAGVSQTPSNKVTEKGKYVELRCDPISGHTALYWYRQSLGQGPEFLIYFQGTGAADDSGLPNDRFFAVRPEGSVSTLKIQRTERGDSAVYLCASSLKGSDQQYFGPGTRLTVT.

In DNA, the CDR3 is TGTGCCAGTAGTGGTGGAAGGCCCACAGATACGCAGTATTTT. It specifies CASSGGRPTDTQYF. This chain connects TRBV19 to TRBJ2-3; no firm D call. V lost 5 bases, J lost 2 bases, and 11 bases lay in between. The CDR3 runs to 14 residues. Germline V CDR1 and CDR2: LNHDA, SQIVND (reference sequence).

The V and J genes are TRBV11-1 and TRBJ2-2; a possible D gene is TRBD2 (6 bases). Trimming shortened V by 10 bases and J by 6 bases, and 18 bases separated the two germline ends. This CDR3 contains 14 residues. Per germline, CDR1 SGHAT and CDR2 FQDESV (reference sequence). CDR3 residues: CAILRRDSSGELFF. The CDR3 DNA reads TGTGCCATCCTTCGCCGGGACTCATCCGGGGAGCTGTTTTTT.

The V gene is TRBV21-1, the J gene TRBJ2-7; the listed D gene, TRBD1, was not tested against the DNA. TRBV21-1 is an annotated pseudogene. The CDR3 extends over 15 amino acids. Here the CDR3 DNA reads TGTGCCAGCAGCATCAACAGGACACTTACCTACGAGCAGTACTTC. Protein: CASSINRTLTYEQYF.

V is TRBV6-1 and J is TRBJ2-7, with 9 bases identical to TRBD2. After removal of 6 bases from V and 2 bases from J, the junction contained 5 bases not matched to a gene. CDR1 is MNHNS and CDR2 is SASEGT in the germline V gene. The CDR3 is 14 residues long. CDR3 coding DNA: TGTGCCAGCAGGGTAGCGGGGGCCACCTACGAGCAGTACTTC. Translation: CASRVAGATYEQYF.

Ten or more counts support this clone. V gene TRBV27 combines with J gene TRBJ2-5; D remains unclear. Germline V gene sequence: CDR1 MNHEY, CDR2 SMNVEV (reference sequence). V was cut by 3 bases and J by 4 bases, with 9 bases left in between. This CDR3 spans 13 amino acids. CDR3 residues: CASSFSARETQYF. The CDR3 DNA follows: TGTGCCAGCAGTTTCTCCGCCCGAGAGACCCAGTACTTC.

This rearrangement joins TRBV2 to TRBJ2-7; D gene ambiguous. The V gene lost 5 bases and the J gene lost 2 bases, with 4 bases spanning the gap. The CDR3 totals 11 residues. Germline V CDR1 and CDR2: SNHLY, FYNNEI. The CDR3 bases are TGTGCCAGCAGTAACGCCTACGAGCAGTACTTC. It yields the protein CASSNAYEQYF.

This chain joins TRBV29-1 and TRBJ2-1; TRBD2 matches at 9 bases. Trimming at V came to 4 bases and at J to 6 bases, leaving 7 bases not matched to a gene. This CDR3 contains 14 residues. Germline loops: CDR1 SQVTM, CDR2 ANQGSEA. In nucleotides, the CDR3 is TGCAGCGTTGTAGGAAGCGGGAGGCGCAATGAGCAGTTCTTC. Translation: CSVVGSGRRNEQFF.

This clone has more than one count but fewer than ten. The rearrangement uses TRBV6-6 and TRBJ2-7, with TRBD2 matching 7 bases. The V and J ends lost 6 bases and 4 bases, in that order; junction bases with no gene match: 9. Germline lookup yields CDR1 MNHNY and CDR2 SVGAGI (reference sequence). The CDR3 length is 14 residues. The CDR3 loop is CASSPREGGYEQYF. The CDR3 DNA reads TGTGCCAGCAGCCCAAGGGAGGGTGGATACGAGCAGTACTTC.

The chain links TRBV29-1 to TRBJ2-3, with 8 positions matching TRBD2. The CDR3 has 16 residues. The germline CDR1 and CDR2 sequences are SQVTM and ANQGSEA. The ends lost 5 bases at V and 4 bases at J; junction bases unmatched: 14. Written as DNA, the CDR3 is TGCAGCGTTCAATACCGAGCGGGAGAATACCCAGATACGCAGTATTTT. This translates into CSVQYRAGEYPDTQYF.

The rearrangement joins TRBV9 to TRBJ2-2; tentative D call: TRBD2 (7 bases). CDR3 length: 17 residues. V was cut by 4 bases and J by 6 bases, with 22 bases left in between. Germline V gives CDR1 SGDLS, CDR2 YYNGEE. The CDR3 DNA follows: TGTGCCAGCAGCCCCCGCGGGGGCTCCGTCGGGGCCGGGGAGCTGTTTTTT. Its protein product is CASSPRGGSVGAGELFF.

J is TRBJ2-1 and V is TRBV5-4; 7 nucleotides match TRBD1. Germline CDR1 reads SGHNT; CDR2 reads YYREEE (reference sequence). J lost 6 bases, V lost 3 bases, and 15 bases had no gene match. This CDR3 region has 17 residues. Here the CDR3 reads CASSSPSGTERPNEQFF. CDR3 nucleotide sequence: TGTGCCAGCAGCTCCCCCTCCGGGACAGAGAGGCCCAATGAGCAGTTCTTC.

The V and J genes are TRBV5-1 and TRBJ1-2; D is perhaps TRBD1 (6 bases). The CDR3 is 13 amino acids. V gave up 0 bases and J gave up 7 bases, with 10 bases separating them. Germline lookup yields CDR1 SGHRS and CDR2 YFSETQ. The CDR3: CASSLEGGAGYTF. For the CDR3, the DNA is TGCGCCAGCAGCTTGGAAGGGGGAGCTGGCTACACCTTC. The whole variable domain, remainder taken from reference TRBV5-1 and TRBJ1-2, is KAGVTQTPRYLIKTRGQQVTLSCSPISGHRSVSWYQQTPGQGLQFLFEYFSETQRNKGNFPGRFSGRQFSNSRSEMNVSTLELGDSALYLCASSLEGGAGYTFGSGTRLTVV.

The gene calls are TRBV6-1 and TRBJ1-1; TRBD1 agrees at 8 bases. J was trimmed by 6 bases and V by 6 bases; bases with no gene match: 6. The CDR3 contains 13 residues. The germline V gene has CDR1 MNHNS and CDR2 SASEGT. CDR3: CASSGQGLAEAFF. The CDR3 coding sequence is TGTGCCAGCAGCGGACAGGGTTTAGCTGAAGCTTTCTTT.

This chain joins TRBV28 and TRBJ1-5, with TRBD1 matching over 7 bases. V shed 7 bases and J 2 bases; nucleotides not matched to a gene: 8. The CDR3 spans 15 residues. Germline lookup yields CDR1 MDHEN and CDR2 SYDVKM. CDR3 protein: CASTTRTGGNQPQHF. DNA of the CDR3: TGTGCCAGCACAACCCGGACAGGTGGCAATCAGCCCCAGCATTTT. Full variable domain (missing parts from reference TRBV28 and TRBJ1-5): DVKVTQSSRYLVKRTGEKVFLECVQDMDHENMFWYRQDPGLGLRLIYFSYDVKMKEKGDIPEGYSVSREKKERFSLILESASTNQTSMYLCASTTRTGGNQPQHFGDGTRLSIL.

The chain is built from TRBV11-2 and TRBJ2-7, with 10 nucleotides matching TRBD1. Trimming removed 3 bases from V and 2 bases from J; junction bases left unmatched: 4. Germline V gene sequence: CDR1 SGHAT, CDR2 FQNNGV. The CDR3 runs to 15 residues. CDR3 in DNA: TGTGCCAGCAGCTTGGGGGACAGGGGAACCTACGAGCAGTACTTC. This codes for CASSLGDRGTYEQYF. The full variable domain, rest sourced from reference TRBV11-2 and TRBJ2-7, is EAGVAQSPRYKIIEKRQSVAFWCNPISGHATLYWYQQILGQGPKLLIQFQNNGVVDDSQLPKDRFSAERLKGVDSTLKIQPAKLEDSAVYLCASSLGDRGTYEQYFGPGTRLTVT.

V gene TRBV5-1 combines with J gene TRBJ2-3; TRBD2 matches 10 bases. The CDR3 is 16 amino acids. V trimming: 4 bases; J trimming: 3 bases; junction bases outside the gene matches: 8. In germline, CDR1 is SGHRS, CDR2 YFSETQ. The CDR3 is CASSPWGAGGTDTQYF. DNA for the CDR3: TGCGCCAGCAGCCCCTGGGGAGCGGGAGGGACAGATACGCAGTATTTT.

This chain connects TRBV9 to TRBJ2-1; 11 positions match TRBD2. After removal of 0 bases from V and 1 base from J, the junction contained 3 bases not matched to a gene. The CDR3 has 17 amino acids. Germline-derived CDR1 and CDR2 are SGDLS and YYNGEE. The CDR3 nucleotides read TGTGCCAGCAGCGTAGATAGCGGGAGGGGATCCTACAATGAGCAGTTCTTC. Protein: CASSVDSGRGSYNEQFF. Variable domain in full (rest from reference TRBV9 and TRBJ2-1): DSGVTQTPKHLITATGQRVTLRCSPRSGDLSVYWYQQSLDQGLQFLIQYYNGEERAKGNILERFSAQQFPDLHSELNLSSLELGDSALYFCASSVDSGRGSYNEQFFGPGTRLTVL.

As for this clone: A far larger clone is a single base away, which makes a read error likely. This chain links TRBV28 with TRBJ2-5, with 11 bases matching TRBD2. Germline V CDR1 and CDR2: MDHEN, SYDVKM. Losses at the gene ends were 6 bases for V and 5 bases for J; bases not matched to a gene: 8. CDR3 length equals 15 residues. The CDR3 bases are TGTGCCAGCAGACAGGCTAGCGGGAGGCCGGAGACCCAGTACTTC. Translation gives CASRQASGRPETQYF.

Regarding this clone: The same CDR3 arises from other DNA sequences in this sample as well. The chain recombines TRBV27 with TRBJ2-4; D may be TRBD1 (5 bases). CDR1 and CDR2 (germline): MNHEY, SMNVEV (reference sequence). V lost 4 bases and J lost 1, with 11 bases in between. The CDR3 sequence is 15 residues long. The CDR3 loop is CASSSTGLAKNIQYF. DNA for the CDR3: TGTGCCAGCAGTTCCACAGGTCTGGCCAAAAACATTCAGTACTTC.

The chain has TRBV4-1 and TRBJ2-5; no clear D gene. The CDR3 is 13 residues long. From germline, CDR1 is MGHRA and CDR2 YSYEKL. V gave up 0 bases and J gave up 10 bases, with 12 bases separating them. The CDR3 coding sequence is TGCGCCAGCAGCCAAGATAGTGTAGCAGTCCAGTACTTC. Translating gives CASSQDSVAVQYF.